This TCR beta chain was sequenced for a study of blood T cells in healthy people across ages. Study at large: About one barcoded beta molecule per two T cells was the capture yield of template switching.

CDR1 SQVTM and CDR2 ANQGSEA come from the germline V gene. V was clipped by 0 bases and J by 4 bases, with 1 base between them. The CDR3 is made up of 11 amino acids. Study-wide results and limits: Unsorted PBMCs blocked a conclusive comparison of naive and antigen-experienced cells.

This clonotype was detected ten times or more. Antigen: not known. Next came a second PCR, run for about 6 to 12 cycles, which used a sample-barcoded 5' primer along with a J-beta primer mix. Tagging of each cDNA molecule was performed by a template-switch adaptor with 12 random nucleotides. Via MiXCR, TCRdb re-called the 5' RACE reads, giving one row per CDR3 protein. The table has roughly 1.4 million distinct CDR3 sequences, around 59% seen once; the top ten hold over 5%. V is TRBV29-1 and J is TRBJ2-1; D gene unclear. The clonotype was recovered from a man between 18 and 35 years old in good health. Sequenced input: blood. CDR3 in amino acids: CSVEDYNEQFF. The CDR3 nucleotides are TGCAGCGTTGAAGATTACAATGAGCAGTTCTTC.